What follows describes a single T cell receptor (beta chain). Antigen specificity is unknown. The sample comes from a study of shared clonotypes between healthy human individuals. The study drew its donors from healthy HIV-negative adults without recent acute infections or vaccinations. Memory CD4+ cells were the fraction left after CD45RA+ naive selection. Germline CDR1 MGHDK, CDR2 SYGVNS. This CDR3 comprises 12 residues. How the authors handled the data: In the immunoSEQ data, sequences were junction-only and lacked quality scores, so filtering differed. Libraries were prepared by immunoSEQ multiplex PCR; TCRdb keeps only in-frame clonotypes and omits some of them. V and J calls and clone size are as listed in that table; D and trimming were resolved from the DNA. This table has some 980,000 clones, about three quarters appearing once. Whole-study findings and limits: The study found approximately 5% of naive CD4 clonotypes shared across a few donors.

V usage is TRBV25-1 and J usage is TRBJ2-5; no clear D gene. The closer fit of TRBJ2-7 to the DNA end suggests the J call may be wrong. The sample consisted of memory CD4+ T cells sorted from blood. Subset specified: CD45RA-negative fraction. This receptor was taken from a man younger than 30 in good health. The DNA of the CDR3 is TGTGCCAGCAGCCGAATGGGCTACGAGCAGTACTTC. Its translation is CASSRMGYEQYF.